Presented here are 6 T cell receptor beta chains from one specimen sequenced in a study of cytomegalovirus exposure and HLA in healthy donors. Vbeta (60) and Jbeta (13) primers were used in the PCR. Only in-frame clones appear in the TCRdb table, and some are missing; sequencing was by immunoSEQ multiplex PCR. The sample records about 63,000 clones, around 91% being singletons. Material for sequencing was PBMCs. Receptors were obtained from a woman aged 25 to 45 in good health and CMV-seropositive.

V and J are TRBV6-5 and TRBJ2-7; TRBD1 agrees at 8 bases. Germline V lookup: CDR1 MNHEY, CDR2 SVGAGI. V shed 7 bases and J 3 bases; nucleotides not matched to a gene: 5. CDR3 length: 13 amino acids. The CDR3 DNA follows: TGTGCCAGCAACAGACAGGGGAGCTACGAGCAGTACTTC. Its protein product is CASNRQGSYEQYF.

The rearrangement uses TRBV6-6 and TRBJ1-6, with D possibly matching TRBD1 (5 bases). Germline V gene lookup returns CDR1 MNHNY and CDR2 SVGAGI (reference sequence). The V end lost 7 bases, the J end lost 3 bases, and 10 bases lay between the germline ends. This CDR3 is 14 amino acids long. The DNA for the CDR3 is TGTGCCAGCAAGGGGTCCGTCTATAATTCACCCCTCCACTTT. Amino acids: CASKGSVYNSPLHF.

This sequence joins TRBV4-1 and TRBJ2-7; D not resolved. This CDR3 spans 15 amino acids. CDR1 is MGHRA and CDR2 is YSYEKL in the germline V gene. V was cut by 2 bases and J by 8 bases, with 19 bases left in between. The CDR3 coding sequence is TGCGCCAGCAGCCAAAAAGCTAATCCCTTCGAAAAGCAGTACTTC. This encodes CASSQKANPFEKQYF.

The CDR3 protein is CASGTGTMRTF. DNA of the CDR3: TGTGCCAGTGGGACAGGTACCATGAGGACCTTC. The J gene is TRBJ1-2, the V gene TRBV19; 8 bases are a match to TRBD1. The CDR3 contains 11 residues. V lost 8 bases to trimming and J lost 14 bases; unmatched junction nucleotides: 10. The germline V gene encodes CDR1 LNHDA and CDR2 SQIVND (reference sequence).

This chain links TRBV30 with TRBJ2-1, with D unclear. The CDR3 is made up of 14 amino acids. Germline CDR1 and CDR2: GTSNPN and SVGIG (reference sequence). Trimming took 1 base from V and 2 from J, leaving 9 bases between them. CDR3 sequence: CAWSGHPPYNEQFF. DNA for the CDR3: TGTGCCTGGAGTGGGCACCCTCCCTACAATGAGCAGTTCTTC.

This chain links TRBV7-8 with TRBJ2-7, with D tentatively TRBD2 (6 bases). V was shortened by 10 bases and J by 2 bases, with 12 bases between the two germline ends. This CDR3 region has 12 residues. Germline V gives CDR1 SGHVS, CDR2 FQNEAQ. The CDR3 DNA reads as TGTGCCACCTCCGCGGGGCCCTACGAGCAGTACTTC. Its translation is CATSAGPYEQYF.